The 21 T cell receptor beta chains below come from one sample, sequenced in a study of blood T cell repertoires in COVID-19. Some clones are missing from TCRdb's copy, which holds only in-frame ones; the method was immunoSEQ multiplex PCR. The table includes under 65,000 clones, 75% to 95% detected once. Sequencing used peripheral blood. The receptors originated from a woman over 75 with active COVID-19.

This rearrangement joins TRBV7-9 to TRBJ1-3; a possible D gene is TRBD1 (5 bases). V dropped 5 bases and J dropped 0 bases, with 14 bases sitting between them. Germline CDR1 reads SEHNR; CDR2 reads FQNEAQ (reference sequence). The CDR3 loop spans 16 amino acids. In nucleotides, the CDR3 is TGTGCCAGCAGCCGGGCTGGCGGGGGCTCTGGAAACACCATATATTTT. As protein: CASSRAGGGSGNTIYF.

The CDR3: CSVEDRGDSYEQYF. CDR3 in DNA: TGCAGCGTTGAAGATCGCGGGGACTCCTACGAGCAGTACTTC. The V and J genes are TRBV29-1 and TRBJ2-7; D is perhaps TRBD2 (6 bases). The CDR3 contains 14 residues. Between the trimmed V and J ends, which lost 0 bases and 0 bases, there was a span of 9 bases. The germline CDR1 and CDR2 sequences are SQVTM and ANQGSEA.

This chain uses TRBV7-9 with TRBJ1-1; the D is unclear. The CDR3 is made up of 13 amino acids. V was cut by 7 bases and J by 0 bases, with 9 bases left in between. Per the germline V gene, CDR1 is SEHNR and CDR2 is FQNEAQ (reference sequence). The CDR3 DNA is TGTGCCAGCACCCAGGACTTGAACACTGAAGCTTTCTTT. This sequence encodes CASTQDLNTEAFF.

This chain connects TRBV18 to TRBJ2-2; 10 nucleotides match TRBD1. V was pared by 3 bases and J by 10 bases, with 8 bases of the junction left unmatched. There are 15 residues in the CDR3. The germline gives CDR1 KGHSH, CDR2 LQKENI. CDR3 sequence (DNA): TGTGCCAGCTCACCGGTGACAGGGGGCTGGGTGGAGCTGTTTTTT. The encoded protein is CASSPVTGGWVELFF.

In its sample, this clone was seen once. The chain uses TRBV24-1 and TRBJ1-6, with D perhaps TRBD1 (6 bases). CDR1 is KGHDR and CDR2 is SFDVKD in the germline V gene. The CDR3 length is 15 residues. V was trimmed by 7 bases and J by 7 bases, leaving 16 bases between them. The CDR3 sequence: CATSPGHRTNSPLHF. CDR3 in DNA: TGTGCCACCAGCCCGGGACACCGGACCAATTCACCCCTCCACTTT.

The chain couples TRBV5-4 to TRBJ2-1, with 12 positions matching TRBD2. The CDR3 totals 16 residues. V gave up 0 bases and J gave up 4 bases; unmatched junction bases: 2. CDR1 and CDR2 from the germline V gene are SGHNT and YYREEE (reference sequence). The chain's CDR3 is CASSLGTSGVYNEQFF. The CDR3 bases are TGTGCCAGCAGCTTGGGGACTAGCGGGGTTTACAATGAGCAGTTCTTC.

CDR3 DNA: TGTGCCAGCAACCCTCAGGGACTCCAAGAGACCCAGTACTTC. This translates into CASNPQGLQETQYF. The chain is built from TRBV28 and TRBJ2-5; tentative D call: TRBD2 (6 bases). V was pared by 7 bases and J by 1 base, with 13 bases between. The CDR3 loop spans 14 amino acids. The germline V gene has CDR1 MDHEN and CDR2 SYDVKM.

This chain links TRBV10-1 with TRBJ1-1; perhaps TRBD1 as D (5 bases). The germline CDR1 and CDR2 sequences are WNHNN and SYGVQD (reference sequence). V lost 8 bases, J lost 4 bases, and 17 bases lay in between. The CDR3 runs 14 residues. The CDR3 nucleotides are TGCGCCAGCGCCACGGGGGGTCAGAGCACTGAAGCTTTCTTT. This gives the protein CASATGGQSTEAFF.

The V gene is TRBV6-6, the J gene TRBJ2-4, with D possibly being TRBD1 (6 bases). The V and J ends lost 5 bases and 1 base respectively, with 12 bases between them. Germline V gene lookup returns CDR1 MNHNY and CDR2 SVGAGI (reference sequence). The CDR3 loop spans 15 amino acids. The CDR3 nucleotides read TGTGCCAGCAGTCACAGGGATTGGGCCAAAAACATTCAGTACTTC. Translating gives CASSHRDWAKNIQYF.

The rearrangement uses TRBV28 and TRBJ2-7, with 8 bases that match TRBD1. CDR1 and CDR2 (germline): MDHEN, SYDVKM. V dropped 4 bases and J dropped 9; count of bases not matched to a gene: 14. The CDR3 is 15 amino acids. This CDR3 reads CASSSGQGARGRQYV. The CDR3 nucleotides are TGTGCCAGCAGTTCCGGTCAGGGGGCGCGGGGTAGGCAGTACGTC.

In its sample, this clone was seen a few times. The gene calls are TRBV2 and TRBJ1-6, with D tentatively TRBD1 (5 bases). CDR1 and CDR2 from the germline V gene are SNHLY and FYNNEI. Deletions cut 7 bases from V and 9 bases from J, with 25 bases between. The CDR3 is made up of 17 amino acids. The CDR3 DNA sequence: TGTGCCAGCAACGGAGATCTAGGACATGGGGATTTTTCACCCCTCCACTTT. The encoded protein is CASNGDLGHGDFSPLHF.

Here the CDR3 DNA reads TGTGCTAGTGGTTTGATTAGGACTAGCGGGGTCGCCGGGGAGCTGTTTTTT. As protein: CASGLIRTSGVAGELFF. The chain employs TRBV12-5 and TRBJ2-2; the match to TRBD2 covers 12 bases. The germline CDR1 and CDR2 sequences are LGHNT and FRNRAP. V shed 2 bases, J shed 6 bases, and the junction held 7 bases outside the gene matches. The CDR3 is 17 residues long.

The rearrangement links TRBV7-8 to TRBJ1-2, with 9 bases aligning to TRBD1. The CDR3 has 15 residues. Germline V CDR1 and CDR2: SGHVS, FQNEAQ. V shed 3 bases and J 4 bases; nucleotides not matched to a gene: 6. CDR3 sequence (DNA): TGTGCCAGCAGCTTGGGAGACAGGGGGATCTATGGCTACACCTTC. It codes for CASSLGDRGIYGYTF.

J is TRBJ1-2 and V is TRBV30, with TRBD1 identical over 7 bases. The germline CDR1 and CDR2 sequences are GTSNPN and SVGIG (reference sequence). V was pared by 2 bases and J by 4 bases, with 4 bases of the junction left unmatched. The CDR3 runs to 13 residues. The CDR3 here is CAWSPTGTYGYTF. CDR3 nucleotide sequence: TGTGCCTGGAGTCCGACAGGGACCTATGGCTACACCTTC.

The rearrangement links TRBV6-6 to TRBJ2-3, with TRBD1 identical over 7 bases. This CDR3 is built from 15 residues. From germline, CDR1 is MNHNY and CDR2 SVGAGI (reference sequence). Trimming removed 5 bases from V and 0 bases from J; junction bases left unmatched: 5. This CDR3 reads CASSPDRASTDTQYF. The DNA for the CDR3 is TGTGCCAGCAGTCCAGACAGGGCAAGCACAGATACGCAGTATTTT.

This clone was counted a single time. The chain combines TRBV30 with TRBJ1-1, with 8 bases fitting TRBD1. CDR3 length: 14 residues. Germline V gene sequence: CDR1 GTSNPN, CDR2 SVGIG (reference sequence). The trim removed 3 bases at V and 4 bases at J, leaving 7 bases unmatched. The CDR3 loop is CAWRTGQGVTEAFF. CDR3 bases: TGTGCCTGGAGGACCGGACAGGGAGTCACTGAAGCTTTCTTT.

The chain carries TRBV2 and TRBJ1-5, with D unresolved. The CDR3 covers 16 residues. The germline CDR1 and CDR2 sequences are SNHLY and FYNNEI. Trimming took off 5 bases at V and 3 bases at J, with 17 bases between the two ends. CDR3 DNA: TGTGCCAGCAGTCCCCCAGGCTGGGCAGCCAATCAGCCCCAGCATTTT. It translates to CASSPPGWAANQPQHF.

In its sample, this clone was seen a few times. V usage is TRBV5-5 and J usage is TRBJ2-2; TRBD1 matches at 8 bases. The junction had 2 bases not matched to a gene; V was cut back by 0 bases and J by 7 bases. CDR1 and CDR2 from the germline V gene are SGHKS and YYEKEE (reference sequence). This CDR3 comprises 14 residues. This CDR3 is CASSLGTGRGELFF. The CDR3 DNA reads TGTGCCAGCAGCTTGGGGACAGGGCGCGGGGAGCTGTTTTTT.

This chain joins TRBV7-8 and TRBJ1-1, with D tentatively TRBD1 (6 bases). Germline values: CDR1 SGHVS, CDR2 FQNEAQ. The CDR3 sequence is 17 residues long. V was clipped by 5 bases and J by 3 bases, with 22 bases between them. The CDR3 reads CASSHTLGGRGDTEAFF. Written as DNA, the CDR3 is TGTGCCAGCAGCCATACTCTCGGGGGGCGCGGGGACACTGAAGCTTTCTTT.

The V and J genes are TRBV7-8 and TRBJ2-1; 7 nucleotides match TRBD2. The V segment lost 5 bases and the J segment 8 bases; nucleotides outside the gene matches: 6. The CDR3 has 13 residues. Germline V gene lookup returns CDR1 SGHVS and CDR2 FQNEAQ. The CDR3 bases are TGTGCCAGCAGCCCACTGGGGGGGGATGAGCAGTTCTTC. Translation: CASSPLGGDEQFF.

The genes are TRBV27 and TRBJ2-3; D may be TRBD1 (5 bases). The CDR3 loop spans 15 amino acids. Germline V gene lookup returns CDR1 MNHEY and CDR2 SMNVEV (reference sequence). Trimming removed 7 bases from V and 0 bases from J, with 14 bases in between. CDR3 bases: TGTGCCAGCATGACAGACCGAGCTAGCACAGATACGCAGTATTTT. It translates to CASMTDRASTDTQYF.